This TCR beta chain appears in the sequencing data of a study of beta chain features in type 1 diabetes. Reverse transcription of all isolated RNA meant that expressed TCRB transcripts were sequenced. The protocol was immunoSEQ multiplex PCR, while the TCRdb copy is restricted to in-frame clones and leaves out a portion. The data show a few hundred thousand clones, with about 18% seen just once and roughly 0.045% held by the top ten. Study-level results: TCRB repertoires of naive, central memory and Treg cells appeared more similar among patients than among healthy donors.

The V and J ends lost 4 bases and 6 bases, in that order; junction bases with no gene match: 12. CDR1 is SGDLS and CDR2 is YYNGEE in the germline V gene. The CDR3 has 16 residues. This clone has only a few counts. Antigen specificity is unknown. Using CD45RO/CCR7/CD25/CD127/CD95/CD27, CD4+ naive, central memory, regulatory and stem cell-like memory cells were sorted. The source is a woman in her late teens or twenties in good health. The chain recombines TRBV9 with TRBJ2-3; TRBD2 agrees at 9 bases. The sequencing input was naive CD4+ T cells from blood. This CDR3 reads CASSTSTSGPGDTQYF. The CDR3 bases are TGTGCCAGCAGCACCAGCACTAGCGGGCCGGGGGATACGCAGTATTTT.